This T cell receptor (beta chain) was sequenced during a study of shared T cell receptors in the human thymus. V was pared by 5 bases and J by 1 base, with 21 bases between. The V gene's germline CDR1 is MNHEY and CDR2 SMNVEV (reference sequence). There are 18 residues in the CDR3. Libraries were prepared by immunoSEQ multiplex PCR; TCRdb keeps only in-frame clonotypes and omits some of them. The sample yields about 500,000 clones, around three quarters seen once. The same data also went into a second study, on human thymus T cells.

This clonotype originated in a boy in the first two years of life with a congenital heart defect. The chain combines TRBV27 with TRBJ2-1; perhaps TRBD2 as D (5 bases). What was sequenced was thymocytes. CDR3 nucleotides: TGTGCCAGCAGTCCCCGATTGAGGGAGAAGGCTTCCTACAATGAGCAGTTCTTC. Protein product: CASSPRLREKASYNEQFF.